One and the same sample provided the 30 T cell receptor beta chains below, sequenced in a study of persistence of HIV-infected CD4 T cells (dated by TCRdb to the early 2020s). The treatment or condition label for this specimen denotes: suppressive antiretroviral therapy. Cells were stimulated with a pool of overlapping HIV-1 Gag 15-mer peptides at around 0.91 ug per peptide per mL. Responding CD4+ T cells were sorted on the basis of upregulation of both CD40 ligand and CD69. TCRbeta repertoires were sequenced from genomic DNA with the immunoSEQ hsTCRB assay version 4 in survey mode. As stored in TCRdb, this immuneACCESS dataset retains in-frame rearrangements with V and J assigned. A fraction of the clones does not appear; measured against another copy, unresolved V genes explain less than half of the discrepancy, and the remainder lacks a known reason. The sample table shows under 20,000 clones, and roughly two thirds are seen once. Together, the top ten hold less than 2.5% of the sample.

These receptors lack a known antigen. Sequenced material: CD4+ T cells sorted from PBMCs after roughly 20-hour stimulation, taken from a patient who received antiretroviral therapy. The cell subset or site label here, explained by the study, means: CD40L+CD69+ CD4 T cells responding to HIV-1 Gag peptides. All receptors come from an adult woman with HIV who was CMV-seropositive.

This chain uses TRBV7-9 with TRBJ1-2; D remains unclear. Germline assignment: CDR1 SEHNR and CDR2 FQNEAQ (reference sequence). Trimming removed 1 base at V and 4 bases at J, with 10 bases between. The CDR3 length is 14 residues. The CDR3 protein is CASSLGGLSYGYTF. CDR3 bases: TGTGCCAGCAGCTTAGGGGGTCTGAGCTATGGCTACACCTTC.

The chain uses TRBV2 and TRBJ2-5; unclear D gene. Looked up from germline, CDR1 is SNHLY and CDR2 is FYNNEI. The length of the CDR3 is 11 residues. Deletions cut 5 bases from V and 4 bases from J, with 5 bases between. The CDR3 sequence: CASSPRETQYF. Here the CDR3 DNA reads TGTGCCAGCAGTCCCAGAGAGACCCAGTACTTC.

The genes are TRBV7-9 and TRBJ1-6; TRBD1 matches at 9 bases. Trimming took 5 bases from V and 10 from J; bases not matched to a gene: 9. The CDR3 is 15 residues long. In germline, CDR1 is SEHNR, CDR2 FQNEAQ (reference sequence). CDR3 in DNA: TGTGCCAGCAGCGGTGGGACAGGGCTCGGATCACCCCTCCACTTT. As protein: CASSGGTGLGSPLHF.

V usage is TRBV29-1 and J usage is TRBJ2-7; D is uncertain. V was clipped by 0 bases and J by 0 bases, with 3 bases between them. This CDR3 has 12 residues. Germline CDR1 SQVTM, CDR2 ANQGSEA. CDR3 sequence reads: CSVEDGSYEQYF. The CDR3 nucleotides read TGCAGCGTTGAAGACGGCTCCTACGAGCAGTACTTC.

To note about this clone: The sample holds other DNA sequences that translate to the same CDR3. V usage is TRBV5-1 and J usage is TRBJ2-5, with D possibly matching TRBD1 (5 bases). V lost 4 bases and J lost 3, with 10 bases in between. This CDR3 is 13 amino acids long. From germline, CDR1 is SGHRS and CDR2 YFSETQ. As DNA, the CDR3 is TGCGCCAGCAGCCGTCAGGGTGAAGAGACCCAGTACTTC. Protein: CASSRQGEETQYF.

V usage is TRBV12-2 and J usage is TRBJ1-5; the DNA was not used to check the table's D call, TRBD1. TRBV12-2 is shown as a pseudogene. This CDR3 has 17 residues. DNA for the CDR3: TGTGCAAGTCGCAGAAGTCAGGGTTTCTGCAGCAATCAGCCCCAGCATTTT. Its translation: CASRRSQGFCSNQPQHF.

This clone was seen a few times. This rearrangement joins TRBV30 to TRBJ1-2, with 8 positions matching TRBD1. CDR1 is GTSNPN, CDR2 SVGIG, per germline (reference sequence). This CDR3 spans 13 amino acids. J lost 4 bases, V lost 1 base, and 2 bases had no gene match. The CDR3 sequence is CAWSAGTGYGYTF. CDR3 DNA sequence: TGTGCCTGGAGTGCCGGGACAGGCTATGGCTACACCTTC.

The genes are TRBV5-1 and TRBJ1-1; a weak D match, TRBD1 (5 bases). The V gene's germline CDR1 is SGHRS and CDR2 YFSETQ. The CDR3 is 15 amino acids. V was cut by 1 base and J by 2 bases, with 12 bases left in between. CDR3 sequence (DNA): TGCGCCAGCAGCTTGAGGGGCAGACATAACACTGAAGCTTTCTTT. Residues: CASSLRGRHNTEAFF. Full variable domain (rest looked up from reference TRBV5-1 and TRBJ1-1): KAGVTQTPRYLIKTRGQQVTLSCSPISGHRSVSWYQQTPGQGLQFLFEYFSETQRNKGNFPGRFSGRQFSNSRSEMNVSTLELGDSALYLCASSLRGRHNTEAFFGQGTRLTVV.

This clone was observed a single time. The genes are TRBV12-3 or TRBV12-4 and TRBJ1-1; D call uncertain. CDR3 length: 12 residues. Trimming left V 3 bases short and J 4 bases short, with 6 bases between. The CDR3 DNA is TGTGCCAGCAGTTTTAGCTCCACTGAAGCTTTCTTT. This gives the protein CASSFSSTEAFF.

The chain recombines TRBV7-3 with TRBJ2-6; D is uncertain. The CDR3 extends over 13 amino acids. The V end lost 0 bases, the J end lost 3 bases, and 0 bases lay between the germline ends. CDR1 is SGHTA, CDR2 FQGTGA, per germline. The CDR3 DNA follows: TGTGCCAGCAGCTTAACTGGGGCCAACGTCCTGACTTTC. It encodes CASSLTGANVLTF.

The genes are TRBV4-2 and TRBJ2-7; 8 bases match TRBD2. Germline lookup yields CDR1 LGHNA and CDR2 YNFKEQ. The CDR3 has 12 residues. After removal of 3 bases from V and 5 bases from J, the junction contained 0 bases not matched to a gene. The CDR3 DNA sequence: TGTGCCAGCAGCCAGCGGGGGGACGAGCAGTACTTC. The encoded protein is CASSQRGDEQYF.

This clone is labeled as medium-sized (0.01 to 0.1%). The chain has TRBV5-6 and TRBJ1-2; D not certain. The CDR3 consists of 14 residues. V was cut by 1 base and J by 8 bases, with 15 bases left in between. The germline gives CDR1 SGHDT, CDR2 YYEEEE. CDR3 loop: CASSLIGQLGGYTF. CDR3 nucleotides: TGTGCCAGCAGCTTGATAGGCCAACTCGGCGGCTACACCTTC.

The chain joins TRBV3-1 (or the pseudogene TRBV3-2) to TRBJ1-5, with 12 bases identical to TRBD1. Germline CDR1 is LGHDT and CDR2 is YNNKEL (reference sequence). The CDR3 consists of 16 residues. The V gene end was trimmed by 3 bases and the J gene end by 1 base; junction bases not matched to a gene: 1. The CDR3, as DNA: TGTGCCAGCAGCCAGGGACAGGGGGCAAGCAATCAGCCCCAGCATTTT. The encoded protein is CASSQGQGASNQPQHF.

This clone was counted a few times. The rearrangement links TRBV2 to TRBJ2-1; maybe TRBD1 (7 bases). V was pared by 7 bases and J by 6 bases, with 19 bases between. CDR1 is SNHLY, CDR2 FYNNEI, per germline. The CDR3 is 15 amino acids. CDR3 region: CASTSLEGAGNEQFF. The CDR3 DNA reads as TGTGCCAGCACCTCTTTGGAGGGGGCTGGCAATGAGCAGTTCTTC. The full variable domain, its missing parts supplied by reference TRBV2 and TRBJ2-1, is EPEVTQTPSHQVTQMGQEVILRCVPISNHLYFYWYRQILGQKVEFLVSFYNNEISEKSEIFDDQFSVERPDGSNFTLKIRSTKLEDSAMYFCASTSLEGAGNEQFFGPGTRLTVL.

This sequence joins TRBV3-1 (or the pseudogene TRBV3-2) and TRBJ1-6, with D possibly being TRBD1 (5 bases). Germline assignment: CDR1 LGHDT and CDR2 YNNKEL (reference sequence). V lost 2 bases, J lost 9 bases, and 14 bases lay in between. The CDR3 contains 15 residues. The CDR3 sequence: CASSQTGGEGSPLHF. CDR3 sequence (DNA): TGTGCCAGCAGCCAAACAGGTGGGGAGGGTTCACCCCTCCACTTT.

The chain is built from TRBV5-6 and TRBJ2-3; 9 nucleotides agree with TRBD2. V was pared by 4 bases and J by 0 bases, with 3 bases of the junction left unmatched. This CDR3 spans 15 amino acids. CDR1 is SGHDT, CDR2 YYEEEE, per germline. This chain's CDR3 is CASSPTSGSTDTQYF. Written as DNA, the CDR3 is TGTGCCAGCAGCCCAACTAGCGGGAGCACAGATACGCAGTATTTT.

V gene TRBV18 combines with J gene TRBJ1-2, with D tentatively TRBD1 (6 bases). The ends were cut back, 3 bases at V and 4 bases at J, with 27 bases in the middle. This CDR3 comprises 19 residues. Per the germline V gene, CDR1 is KGHSH and CDR2 is LQKENI. This CDR3 reads CASSPLRLGAELPVYGYTF. CDR3 coding DNA: TGTGCCAGCTCACCTCTGAGGTTGGGGGCGGAACTGCCCGTCTATGGCTACACCTTC.

The V call is TRBV6-6, the J call TRBJ1-5; no definite D call. The V and J ends lost 6 bases and 5 bases respectively, with 8 bases between them. The CDR3 sequence is 12 residues long. From germline, CDR1 is MNHNY and CDR2 SVGAGI (reference sequence). The CDR3 sequence is CASSTVDQPQHF. CDR3 bases: TGTGCCAGCAGCACCGTAGATCAGCCCCAGCATTTT.

The chain employs TRBV10-3 and TRBJ2-7, with D possibly being TRBD2 (5 bases). This CDR3 has 12 residues. Germline V lookup: CDR1 ENHRY, CDR2 SYGVKD. Trimming shortened V by 10 bases and J by 2 bases, and 12 bases separated the two germline ends. Here the CDR3 reads CATGVLPYEQYV. The CDR3 DNA sequence: TGTGCCACCGGGGTTCTTCCCTACGAGCAGTACGTC.

This clone was recorded only once. The chain uses TRBV6-4 and TRBJ1-1; no reliable D call. CDR1 and CDR2 (germline): MRHNA, SNTAGT. CDR3 length equals 14 residues. The V end was cut by 0 bases, the J end by 5 bases, with 10 bases between. The DNA of the CDR3 is TGTGCCAGCAGTGACTCGAACAGACCAACTGAAGCTTTCTTT. Translating it yields CASSDSNRPTEAFF.

The J gene is TRBJ1-1, the V gene TRBV6-5; no definite D call. The germline gives CDR1 MNHEY, CDR2 SVGAGI. The CDR3 totals 13 residues. The V gene lost 5 bases and the J gene lost 7 bases, with 14 bases spanning the gap. CDR3 loop: CASSQPWGGEAFF. CDR3 DNA: TGTGCCAGCAGTCAGCCCTGGGGAGGTGAAGCTTTCTTT.

The chain combines TRBV5-8 with TRBJ1-6, with a possible D match to TRBD1 (5 bases). CDR3 size: 15 residues. V lost 3 bases and J lost 7, with 14 bases in between. Looked up from germline, CDR1 is SGHTS and CDR2 is YDEGEE. The CDR3 loop is CASSWARDGNSPLHF. The CDR3 DNA reads as TGTGCCAGCAGCTGGGCCAGGGACGGAAATTCACCCCTCCACTTT. The variable domain in full, completed from reference TRBV5-8 and TRBJ1-6, reads EAGVTQSPTHLIKTRGQQATLRCSPISGHTSVYWYQQALGLGLQFLLWYDEGEERNRGNFPPRFSGRQFPNYSSELNVNALELEDSALYLCASSWARDGNSPLHFGNGTRLTVT.

V gene TRBV30 combines with J gene TRBJ2-1, with D perhaps TRBD1 (6 bases). Looked up from germline, CDR1 is GTSNPN and CDR2 is SVGIG (reference sequence). V was cut by 2 bases and J by 7 bases, with 18 bases left in between. The CDR3 sequence is 15 residues long. CDR3: CAWSQLGQFFNEQFF. CDR3 nucleotides: TGTGCCTGGAGTCAACTCGGACAGTTCTTTAATGAGCAGTTCTTC.

The chain joins TRBV7-2 to TRBJ1-2, with TRBD1 identical over 7 bases. Germline CDR1 is SGHTA and CDR2 is FQGNSA. J gave up 4 bases and V 0 bases, and 2 bases lay outside the gene matches. CDR3 length: 14 amino acids. The DNA of the CDR3 is TGTGCCAGCAGCTTAGCCGGGGACAGCTATGGCTACACCTTC. The encoded protein is CASSLAGDSYGYTF.

The chain employs TRBV3-1 (or the pseudogene TRBV3-2) and TRBJ1-5; D is uncertain. V lost 5 bases to trimming and J lost 5 bases, with 16 bases between them. Looked up from germline, CDR1 is LGHDT and CDR2 is YNNKEL (reference sequence). The CDR3 totals 15 residues. The CDR3 sequence is CASSAQHRHHQPQHF. DNA of the CDR3: TGTGCCAGCAGCGCACAGCATCGGCATCATCAGCCCCAGCATTTT.

A few counts support this clone. The chain couples TRBV6-6 to TRBJ1-5; D not resolved. This CDR3 has 13 amino acids. The V end lost 6 bases, the J end lost 7 bases, and 13 bases lay between the germline ends. CDR1 and CDR2 (germline): MNHNY, SVGAGI (reference sequence). The CDR3 DNA is TGTGCCAGCAGCCTCACCGCGGCCCAGCCCCAGCATTTT. Translation gives CASSLTAAQPQHF.

This chain joins TRBV18 and TRBJ1-1, with TRBD1 matching over 9 bases. J was trimmed by 3 bases and V by 5 bases; bases with no gene match: 13. CDR1 KGHSH and CDR2 LQKENI come from the germline V gene. CDR3 length: 17 residues. CDR3 sequence reads: CASSVRQGVGEYTEAFF. The CDR3, as DNA: TGTGCCAGCTCAGTCAGACAGGGGGTCGGCGAGTACACTGAAGCTTTCTTT.

The gene calls are TRBV29-1 and TRBJ1-5; D call uncertain. The CDR3 runs to 12 residues. The germline CDR1 and CDR2 sequences are SQVTM and ANQGSEA. Trimming stripped 4 bases from V and 7 bases from J, with 11 bases between. The CDR3 region is CSVGRVGQPQHF. The CDR3 DNA reads TGCAGCGTTGGCCGGGTAGGGCAGCCCCAGCATTTT.

This clone was detected once. The V call is TRBV18, the J call TRBJ1-3; D is uncertain. The CDR3 spans 13 residues. V shed 2 bases and J shed 1 base, with 3 bases lying between them. Germline V gene sequence: CDR1 KGHSH, CDR2 LQKENI. The CDR3 nucleotides read TGTGCCAGCTCACCAGGATCTGGAAACACCATATATTTT. It encodes CASSPGSGNTIYF.

There are a few counts of this clone. V is TRBV6-5 and J is TRBJ2-7, with TRBD1 identical over 8 bases. V dropped 7 bases and J dropped 4; count of bases not matched to a gene: 9. CDR3 length: 14 residues. Looked up from germline, CDR1 is MNHEY and CDR2 is SVGAGI. The CDR3 protein is CASILDRARYEQYF. The CDR3 region has the DNA TGTGCCAGCATCCTGGACAGGGCGCGATACGAGCAGTACTTC.